The source of this T cell receptor beta chain is a study of T cells after yellow fever vaccination. Trimming took 6 bases from V and 6 from J, leaving 7 bases between them. Germline CDR1 is SNHLY and CDR2 is FYNNEI. The CDR3 loop spans 11 amino acids. TCRdb re-derived calls from the 5' RACE reads in MiXCR, one entry per CDR3 protein. This sample has some 110,000 distinct CDR3 sequences; around 6.7% occur once, and the top ten carry over 2.5%. This clonotype originated in a man aged 18 to 30 who received the YFV17D yellow fever vaccine. The chain links TRBV2 to TRBJ2-3; no clear D. The material sequenced was CD4+ T cells sorted from PBMCs, taken approximately 47 days after the first yellow fever vaccination. CDR3 DNA sequence: TGTGCCAGCAGCGACCTGGATACGCAGTATTTT. It is translated as CASSDLDTQYF.